This TCR beta chain was identified in a study of glioma-infiltrating T cells after dendritic cell vaccination. About the study: Samples are from glioblastoma patients in Phase I and II dendritic cell vaccine trials. At biweekly intervals, patients got three intradermal dendritic cell vaccine injections.

Time point of the sample: after dendritic cell vaccination, including at tumor progression/relapse. TCRdb's table, derived via immunoSEQ multiplex PCR, lists solely in-frame clones and lacks some. Here the sample spans 90,000 to 110,000 clones, almost 90% being singletons. This CDR3 spans 16 amino acids. Germline V gene sequence: CDR1 SGHTS, CDR2 YDEGEE. V lost 0 bases and J lost 0, with 9 bases in between. This specimen consisted of blood, obtained after dendritic cell vaccination. The gene calls are TRBV5-8 and TRBJ2-2; tentative D call: TRBD1 (5 bases). The TCR originated in a human donor with glioblastoma. The CDR3 sequence: CASSLGTYANTGELFF. The CDR3 region has the DNA TGTGCCAGCAGCTTGGGGACATACGCGAACACCGGGGAGCTGTTTTTT. Looking up the rest from reference TRBV5-8 and TRBJ2-2 gives the full variable domain: EAGVTQSPTHLIKTRGQQATLRCSPISGHTSVYWYQQALGLGLQFLLWYDEGEERNRGNFPPRFSGRQFPNYSSELNVNALELEDSALYLCASSLGTYANTGELFFGEGSRLTVL.